This is a list of T cell receptor beta chains from one sample in a study of beta chain features in type 1 diabetes. The protocol was immunoSEQ multiplex PCR, while the TCRdb copy is restricted to in-frame clones and leaves out a portion. The sample lists approximately 150,000 clones, 9.5% to 10% occurring once. Sequencing used central memory CD4+ T cells from blood. The receptors stem from a woman in her thirties or forties in good health. CDR3s include the opening cysteine and the closing phenylalanine or tryptophan. A D gene is named only where the DNA matches it firmly. Not all rows give a size; the values are once, few, many and, for expanded clones, a class.

TRBJ2-5 | TRBV27 | - | - | TGTGCCAGCAGTTTATTCGGAGAGACCCAGTACTTC | CASSLFGETQYF
TRBJ2-7 | TRBV20-1 | few | - | TGCAGCGCCAAGACAGACTACGAGCAGTACTTC | CSAKTDYEQYF
TRBJ2-7 | TRBV25-1 | - | TRBD2 | TGTGCCAGCAGTGAACCCTTTACTAGCGGGGGCTCCTACGAGCAGTACTTC | CASSEPFTSGGSYEQYF
TRBJ2-5 | TRBV18 | - | TRBD2 | TGTGCCAGCTCACCAAGACTAGCTTTGGGAGAGACCCAGTACTTC | CASSPRLALGETQYF
TRBJ2-3 | TRBV5-1 | few | TRBD2 | TGCGCCAGCAGCTGGAGCGGGGGAACAGATACGCAGTATTTT | CASSWSGGTDTQYF
TRBJ2-1 | TRBV2 | few | - | TGTGCCAGCAGTGAACAACTCTTTGAGCAGTTCTTC | CASSEQLFEQFF
TRBJ1-3 | TRBV18 | few | - | TGTGCCAGCTCACCATCAGGGTTCGGAAACACCATATATTTT | CASSPSGFGNTIYF
TRBJ1-2 | TRBV13 | - | TRBD1 | TGTGCCAGCAGCACCCCGGGACAGGGCAACTATGGCTACACCTTC | CASSTPGQGNYGYTF
TRBJ2-2 | TRBV5-5 | - | - | TGTGCCAGCACGCAGGCGTCGAACACCGGGGAGCTGTTTTTT | CASTQASNTGELFF
TRBJ2-1 | TRBV25-1 | - | TRBD2 | TGTGCCAGCAGTGAATTGCGGGGGGGGACCTACAATGAGCAGTTCTTC | CASSELRGGTYNEQFF
TRBJ2-1 | TRBV5-8 | - | TRBD2 | TGTGCCAGCAGCCGCCTCAGCGGGGGTTACAATGAGCAGTTCTTC | CASSRLSGGYNEQFF
TRBJ1-3 | TRBV19 | few | - | TGTGCCAGTACCCTCCGGGGGGGGACACGGAGAAACACCATATATTTT | CASTLRGGTRRNTIYF
TRBJ2-4 | TRBV15 | many | TRBD1 | TGTGCCACCAGCAGACTCGGGACAGGGGAAAACATTCAGTACTTC | CATSRLGTGENIQYF
TRBJ2-3 | TRBV5-1 | - | TRBD2 | TGCGCCAGCAGATCGGGGGGGGGCGCAGATACGCAGTATTTT | CASRSGGGADTQYF
TRBJ2-7 | TRBV2 | few | - | TGTGCCAGCTCAACGTGGACAGAGACCTACGAGCAGTACTTC | CASSTWTETYEQYF
TRBJ1-2 | TRBV19 | - | TRBD1 | TGTGCCAGTAGTTCCGCTCAGGGGGCTTATGGCTACACCTTC | CASSSAQGAYGYTF
TRBJ2-5 | TRBV10-3 | few | TRBD2 | TGTGCCATCGCCCCGACTAGCGGGGGCCGGGAGACCCAGTACTTC | CAIAPTSGGRETQYF
TRBJ2-7 | TRBV25-1 | - | TRBD1 | TGTGCCAGCAGTGAAGGGACAGTCAGGTTCGAGCAGTACTTC | CASSEGTVRFEQYF
TRBJ1-3 | TRBV29-1 | - | - | TGCAGCGTTGAGTGGGCTGATGGAAACACCATATATTTT | CSVEWADGNTIYF
TRBJ2-7 | TRBV12-5 | few | - | TGTGCTAGTGGTTTGGTACATGGGGGCTCTGGCGAGCAGTACTTC | CASGLVHGGSGEQYF
TRBJ2-7 | TRBV2 | few | TRBD2 | TGTGCCAGCGTTCGGGGGGATTCCTACGAGCAGTACTTC | CASVRGDSYEQYF
TRBJ1-6 | TRBV6-5 | - | - | TGTGCCAGCAGTTACTCGCAGGGGATTTCACCCCTCCACTTT | CASSYSQGISPLHF
TRBJ2-7 | TRBV2 | few | - | TGTGCCAGCAGTGAGGGCGGGTCGAGCTCCTACGAGCAGTACTTC | CASSEGGSSSYEQYF
TRBJ2-5 | TRBV6-1 | - | TRBD1 | TGTGCCAGCAGACCGACAGGGGGCCAAGAGACCCAGTACTTC | CASRPTGGQETQYF
TRBJ2-5 | TRBV6-1 | - | TRBD2 | TGTGCCAGCAGGCAGGCTAGCGGGGGTGAAGAGACCCAGTACTTC | CASRQASGGEETQYF
TRBJ2-1 | TRBV7-2 | many | - | TGTGCCAGCACCCGTGGGGGGGCAGTCAATGAGCAGTTCTTC | CASTRGGAVNEQFF
TRBJ1-1 | TRBV11-2 | - | - | TGTGCCAGCAGCCAGACACTGAACACTGAAGCTTTCTTT | CASSQTLNTEAFF
TRBJ2-1 | TRBV5-4 | - | TRBD1 | TGTGCCAGCAGTTCCGGACAGGGGGCATACAATGAGCAGTTCTTC | CASSSGQGAYNEQFF
TRBJ2-5 | TRBV7-9 | few | - | TGTGCCAGCAGCTTATCCACAGGCCGTGGAGAGACCCAGTACTTC | CASSLSTGRGETQYF
TRBJ2-5 | TRBV7-2 | - | - | TGTGCCAGCAGCTTAGTAGTCTCAGGTGCAGCGGTGACCCAGTACTTC | CASSLVVSGAAVTQYF
TRBJ2-1 | TRBV7-7 | few | TRBD2 | TGTGCCAGCAGCTTAGGCGGGACTAGCGTCAATGAGCAGTTCTTC | CASSLGGTSVNEQFF
TRBJ1-2 | TRBV7-2 | many | TRBD1 | TGTGCCAGCAGCTTGAGACGTATAGGGGGCACTGGCTACACCTTC | CASSLRRIGGTGYTF
TRBJ1-1 | TRBV5-6 | - | TRBD1 | TGTGCCAGCAGCCTACAGCGACAGGGGACGAGCACTGAAGCTTTCTTT | CASSLQRQGTSTEAFF
TRBJ1-2 | TRBV7-9 | - | TRBD1 | TGTGCCAGCAGCTACAAGGGGGACAGCGTTGGCTACACCTTC | CASSYKGDSVGYTF
TRBJ2-3 | TRBV14 | few | TRBD1 | TGTGCCAGCAGCCTCCGCCCCGGGACAGGGGGCAGGGCAGATACGCAGTATTTT | CASSLRPGTGGRADTQYF
TRBJ2-1 | TRBV6-5 | few | - | TGTGCCAGCAGCTACGGGCCCTCTGGTGAGCAGTTCTTC | CASSYGPSGEQFF
TRBJ2-7 | TRBV7-2 | few | - | TGTGCCAGCAGCCTCAGGGATAACGAGCAGTACTTC | CASSLRDNEQYF
TRBJ2-7 | TRBV7-2 | few | - | TGTGCCAGCAGCCTTGCGGCTGGGGAGTACGAGCAGTACTTC | CASSLAAGEYEQYF
TRBJ1-1 | TRBV7-2 | few | - | TGTGCCAGCAGCTTGCCGGGACACTTAAAAGCTTTCTTT | CASSLPGHLKAFF
TRBJ1-1 | TRBV4-1 | few | - | TGCGCCAGCAGCCAAGACCCCAGGGTCAGGAACACTGAAGCTTTCTTT | CASSQDPRVRNTEAFF
TRBJ1-5 | TRBV12-5 | few | TRBD1 | TGTGCTAGTGGAGCGGGACAGGGGATCAATCAGCCCCAGCATTTT | CASGAGQGINQPQHF
TRBJ2-5 | TRBV5-4 | few | - | TGTGCCAGCAGACCCGGAAGGGGTGGGGAGACCCAGTACTTC | CASRPGRGGETQYF
TRBJ2-1 | TRBV21-1 | - | - | TGTGCCAGCCTGGAGCGGGGGGGGGAATACAATGAGCAGTTCTTC | CASLERGGEYNEQFF
TRBJ2-1 | TRBV6-6 | - | - | TGTGCCAGCAGACGACAGGCCAATGAGCAGTTCTTC | CASRRQANEQFF
TRBJ2-1 | TRBV7-8 | - | TRBD2 | TGTGCCAGCAGCTTAGTTGGGGGGGGTGCCTACAATGAGCAGTTCTTC | CASSLVGGGAYNEQFF
TRBJ2-7 | TRBV12-5 | - | - | TGTGCTACCGGGGGACAGTCCTACGAGCAGTACTTC | CATGGQSYEQYF
TRBJ2-7 | TRBV7-2 | few | - | TGTGCCAGCAGCTCCTCCCAGGCTTCCTACGAGCAGTACTTC | CASSSSQASYEQYF
TRBJ1-2 | TRBV19 | few | - | TGTGCCAGTAGTATAGATGAGAGAGGGTATGATGGCTACACCTTC | CASSIDERGYDGYTF
TRBJ2-1 | TRBV5-6 | few | TRBD1 | TGTGCCAGCAGCTCCCAGACAGGGTTCGGTGAGCAGTTCTTC | CASSSQTGFGEQFF
TRBJ1-2 | TRBV29-1 | few | - | TGCAGCGTTGAGAGCAGGGGCCTTAACTATGGCTACACCTTC | CSVESRGLNYGYTF
TRBJ2-7 | TRBV7-2 | few | TRBD1 | TGTGCCAGCAGCTTCTCCGGACAGGGCTCCTACGAGCAGTACTTC | CASSFSGQGSYEQYF
TRBJ1-1 | TRBV5-1 | - | - | TGCGCCAGCAGCTTGACAGCGGCTGGGTTTGAAGCTTTCTTT | CASSLTAAGFEAFF
TRBJ2-3 | TRBV7-2 | - | TRBD2 | TGTGCCAGCAGCCGGGGGGGGGCCGGGACAGATACGCAGTATTTT | CASSRGGAGTDTQYF
TRBJ2-1 | TRBV10-3 | - | - | TGTGCCATAGCGGACTCTACCTACAATGAGCAGTTCTTC | CAIADSTYNEQFF